This T cell receptor (beta chain) is drawn from a study of blood T cell repertoires in COVID-19. The overall study: Material from acute and convalescent COVID-19 was sourced from the United States, Italy and Spain. From T cells, B-cell-depleted T cells, or PBMCs came the material, which was cDNA or gDNA.

Germline V lookup: CDR1 ENHRY, CDR2 SYGVKD. The germline V and J ends were trimmed by 7 bases and 3 bases, with 9 bases remaining between them. The CDR3 covers 13 residues. Only in-frame clones appear in the TCRdb table, and some are missing; sequencing was by immunoSEQ multiplex PCR. Here the sample spans around 300,000 clones, roughly 90% being singletons. This TCR came from a man in his forties or fifties with acute or convalescent COVID-19. Material: peripheral blood. The chain carries TRBV10-3 and TRBJ1-4, with a possible D match to TRBD1 (5 bases). The CDR3 sequence is CAIKGTSNEKLFF. CDR3 coding DNA: TGTGCCATCAAGGGGACTTCTAATGAAAAACTGTTTTTT.